Given below is one T cell receptor (beta chain) in context. This sample also contains other DNA sequences that code for the same CDR3. The ends were cut back, 5 bases at V and 8 bases at J, with 15 bases in the middle. There are 12 residues in the CDR3. Germline CDR1 GTSNPN, CDR2 SVGIG (reference sequence). The sample belongs to a study of blood T cell repertoires in COVID-19. Study information: The United States, Italy and Spain provided the acute and convalescent COVID-19 samples. T cells, B-cell-depleted T cells, or PBMCs provided the cDNA or gDNA that served as material.

Authors' analysis steps: Cell counts per sample came from amplifying reference gene primers. TCRdb keeps only in-frame clones here, not all; method: immunoSEQ multiplex PCR. Clone size and the V and J calls come from that table; the DNA yielded D and trimming. Found here are about 140,000 clones, under 90% of them singletons; the top ten hold about 9.3%. The sequencing input was peripheral blood. The TCR sequence derives from a woman of 80 years or more in a cohort sampled during active or convalescent COVID-19. V usage is TRBV30 and J usage is TRBJ1-2; D is perhaps TRBD1 (6 bases). CDR3 DNA sequence: TGTGCCTGGCGCGGGGGGGCAGGGGGCTACACCTTC. This gives the protein CAWRGGAGGYTF.